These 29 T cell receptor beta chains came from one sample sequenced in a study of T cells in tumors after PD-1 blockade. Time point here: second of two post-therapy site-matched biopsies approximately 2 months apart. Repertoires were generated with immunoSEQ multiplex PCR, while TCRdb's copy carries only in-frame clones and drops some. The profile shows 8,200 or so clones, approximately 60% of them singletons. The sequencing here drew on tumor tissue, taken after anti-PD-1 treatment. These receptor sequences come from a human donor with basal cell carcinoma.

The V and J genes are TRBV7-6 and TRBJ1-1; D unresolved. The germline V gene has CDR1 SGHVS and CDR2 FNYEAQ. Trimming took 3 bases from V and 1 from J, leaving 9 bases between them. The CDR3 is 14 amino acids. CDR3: CASSLAGSNTEAFF. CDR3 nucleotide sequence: TGTGCCAGCAGCTTGGCGGGGTCGAACACTGAAGCTTTCTTT.

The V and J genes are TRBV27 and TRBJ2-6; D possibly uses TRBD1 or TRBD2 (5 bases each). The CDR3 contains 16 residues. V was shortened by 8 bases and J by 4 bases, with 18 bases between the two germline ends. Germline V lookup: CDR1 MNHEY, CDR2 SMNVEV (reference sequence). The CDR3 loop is CASSSGRLMGANVLTF. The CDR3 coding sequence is TGTGCCAGCTCTTCGGGGCGACTGATGGGGGCCAACGTCCTGACTTTC.

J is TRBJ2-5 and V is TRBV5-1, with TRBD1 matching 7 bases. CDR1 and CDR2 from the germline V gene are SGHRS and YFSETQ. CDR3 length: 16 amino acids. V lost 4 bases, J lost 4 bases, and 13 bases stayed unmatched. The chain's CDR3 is CASSEGQRFQGETQYF. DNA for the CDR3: TGCGCCAGCAGCGAGGGACAGAGGTTCCAGGGAGAGACCCAGTACTTC.

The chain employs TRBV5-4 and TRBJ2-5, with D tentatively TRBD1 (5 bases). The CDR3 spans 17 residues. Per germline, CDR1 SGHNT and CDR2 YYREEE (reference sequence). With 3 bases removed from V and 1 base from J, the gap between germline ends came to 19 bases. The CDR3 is CASSWKGAAGAQETQYF. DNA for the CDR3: TGTGCCAGCAGCTGGAAAGGGGCGGCTGGGGCCCAAGAGACCCAGTACTTC.

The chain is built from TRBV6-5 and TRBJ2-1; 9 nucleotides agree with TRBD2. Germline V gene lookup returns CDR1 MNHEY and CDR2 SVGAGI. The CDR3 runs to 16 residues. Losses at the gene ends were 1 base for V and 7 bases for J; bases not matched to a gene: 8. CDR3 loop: CASSYWGGGGENEQFF. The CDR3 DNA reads TGTGCCAGCAGTTACTGGGGTGGCGGGGGGGAGAATGAGCAGTTCTTC.

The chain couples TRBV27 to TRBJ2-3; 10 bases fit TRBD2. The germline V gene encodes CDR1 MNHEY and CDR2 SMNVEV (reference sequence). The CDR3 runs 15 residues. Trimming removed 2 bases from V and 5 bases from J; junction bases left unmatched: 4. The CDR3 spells CASSLQRGGRDTQYF. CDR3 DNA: TGTGCCAGCAGTTTACAGCGGGGGGGCAGAGATACGCAGTATTTT.

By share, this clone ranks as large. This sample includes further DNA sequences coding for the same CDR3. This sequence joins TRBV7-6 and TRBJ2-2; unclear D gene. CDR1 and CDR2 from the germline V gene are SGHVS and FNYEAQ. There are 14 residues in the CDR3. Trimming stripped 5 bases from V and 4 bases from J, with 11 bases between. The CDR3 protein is CASSPAGRTGELFF. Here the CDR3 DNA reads TGTGCCAGCAGCCCCGCTGGGCGCACCGGGGAGCTGTTTTTT.

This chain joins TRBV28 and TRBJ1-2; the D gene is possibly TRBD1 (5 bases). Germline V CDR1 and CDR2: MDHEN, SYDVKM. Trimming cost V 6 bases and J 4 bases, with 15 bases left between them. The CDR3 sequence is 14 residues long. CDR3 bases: TGTGCCAGCAGCATTGTTGGGGGAGGCTATGGCTACACCTTC. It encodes CASSIVGGGYGYTF.

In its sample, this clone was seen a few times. The CDR3 is CASSRPISGNTIYF. DNA for the CDR3: TGTGCCAGCAGCCGTCCTATCTCTGGAAACACCATATATTTT. The chain has TRBV6-2 or TRBV6-3 and TRBJ1-3; the D is unclear. This CDR3 comprises 14 residues. V was pared by 6 bases and J by 0 bases, with 9 bases between. Looked up from germline, CDR1 is MNHEY and CDR2 is SVGEGT.

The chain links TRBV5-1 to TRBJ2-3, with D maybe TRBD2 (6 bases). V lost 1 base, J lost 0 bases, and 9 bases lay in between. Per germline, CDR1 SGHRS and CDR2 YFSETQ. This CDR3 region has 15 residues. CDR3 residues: CASSLWRGSTDTQYF. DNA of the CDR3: TGCGCCAGCAGCTTGTGGCGGGGAAGCACAGATACGCAGTATTTT.

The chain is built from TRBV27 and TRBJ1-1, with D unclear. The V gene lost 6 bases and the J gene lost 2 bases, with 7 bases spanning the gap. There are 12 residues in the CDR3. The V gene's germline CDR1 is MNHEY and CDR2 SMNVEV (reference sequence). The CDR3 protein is CASRTKNTEAFF. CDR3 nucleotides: TGTGCCAGCAGAACAAAAAACACTGAAGCTTTCTTT.

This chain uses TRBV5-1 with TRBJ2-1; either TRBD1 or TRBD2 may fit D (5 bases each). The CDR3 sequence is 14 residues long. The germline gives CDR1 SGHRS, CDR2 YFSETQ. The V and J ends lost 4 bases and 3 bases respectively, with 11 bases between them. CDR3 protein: CASSAGTLYNEQFF. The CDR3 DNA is TGCGCCAGCAGCGCCGGGACCCTCTACAATGAGCAGTTCTTC.

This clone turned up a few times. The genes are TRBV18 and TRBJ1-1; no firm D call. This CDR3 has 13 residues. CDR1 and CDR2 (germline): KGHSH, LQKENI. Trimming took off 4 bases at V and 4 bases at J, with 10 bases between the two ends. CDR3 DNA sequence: TGTGCCAGCTCACTTACAACACGCACTGAAGCTTTCTTT. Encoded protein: CASSLTTRTEAFF. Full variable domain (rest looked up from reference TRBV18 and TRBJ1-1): NAGVMQNPRHLVRRRGQEARLRCSPMKGHSHVYWYRQLPEEGLKFMVYLQKENIIDESGMPKERFSAEFPKEGPSILRIQQVVRGDSAAYFCASSLTTRTEAFFGQGTRLTVV.

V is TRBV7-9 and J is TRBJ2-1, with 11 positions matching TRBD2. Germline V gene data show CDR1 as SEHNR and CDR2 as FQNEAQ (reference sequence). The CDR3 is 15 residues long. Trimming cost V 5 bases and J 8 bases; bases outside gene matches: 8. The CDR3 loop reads CASSPTSGEVDEQFF. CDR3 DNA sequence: TGTGCCAGCAGCCCGACTAGCGGGGAGGTAGATGAGCAGTTCTTC. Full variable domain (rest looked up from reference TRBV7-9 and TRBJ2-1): DTGVSQNPRHKITKRGQNVTFRCDPISEHNRLYWYRQTLGQGPEFLTYFQNEAQLEKSRLLSDRFSAERPKGSFSTLEIQRTEQGDSAMYLCASSPTSGEVDEQFFGPGTRLTVL.

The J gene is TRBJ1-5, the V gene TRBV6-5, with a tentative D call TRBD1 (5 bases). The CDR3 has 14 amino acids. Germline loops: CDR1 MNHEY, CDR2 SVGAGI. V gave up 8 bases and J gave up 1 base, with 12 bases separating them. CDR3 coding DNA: TGTGCCAGCTTGGGACGACAAAGCAATCAGCCCCAGCATTTT. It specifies CASLGRQSNQPQHF.

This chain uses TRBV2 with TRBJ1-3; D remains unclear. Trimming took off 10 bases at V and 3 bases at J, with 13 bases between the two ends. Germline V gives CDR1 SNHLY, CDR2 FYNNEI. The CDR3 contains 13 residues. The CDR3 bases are TGTGCCACCGTTACTAGGGTTGGAAACACCATATATTTT. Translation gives CATVTRVGNTIYF.

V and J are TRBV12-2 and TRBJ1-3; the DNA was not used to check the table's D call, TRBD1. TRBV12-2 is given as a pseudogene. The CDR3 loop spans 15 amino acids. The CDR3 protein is CASRPGQGGGNTIYF. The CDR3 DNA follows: TGTGCAAGTCGTCCTGGACAGGGAGGAGGAAACACCATATATTTT.

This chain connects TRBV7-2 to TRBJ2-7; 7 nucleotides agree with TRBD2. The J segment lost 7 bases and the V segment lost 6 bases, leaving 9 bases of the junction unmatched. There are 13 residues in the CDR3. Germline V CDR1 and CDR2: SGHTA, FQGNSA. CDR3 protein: CASRPTSALEQYF. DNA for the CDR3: TGTGCCAGCAGGCCCACTAGCGCCCTGGAGCAGTACTTC.

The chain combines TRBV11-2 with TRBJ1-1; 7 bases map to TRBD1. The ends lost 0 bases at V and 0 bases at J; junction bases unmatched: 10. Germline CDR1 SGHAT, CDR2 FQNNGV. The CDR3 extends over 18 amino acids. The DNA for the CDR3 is TGTGCCAGCAGCTTAGAGGAAAGGGGGCGGCTATTGAACACTGAAGCTTTCTTT. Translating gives CASSLEERGRLLNTEAFF. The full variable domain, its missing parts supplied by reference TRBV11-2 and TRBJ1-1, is EAGVAQSPRYKIIEKRQSVAFWCNPISGHATLYWYQQILGQGPKLLIQFQNNGVVDDSQLPKDRFSAERLKGVDSTLKIQPAKLEDSAVYLCASSLEERGRLLNTEAFFGQGTRLTVV.

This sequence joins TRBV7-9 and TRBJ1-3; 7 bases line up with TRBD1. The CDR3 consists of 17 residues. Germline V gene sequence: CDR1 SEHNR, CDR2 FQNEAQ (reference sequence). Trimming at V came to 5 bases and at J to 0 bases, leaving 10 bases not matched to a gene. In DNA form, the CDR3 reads TGTGCCAGCAGCCCGACAGGGACGACTGTCTCTGGAAACACCATATATTTT. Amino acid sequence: CASSPTGTTVSGNTIYF.

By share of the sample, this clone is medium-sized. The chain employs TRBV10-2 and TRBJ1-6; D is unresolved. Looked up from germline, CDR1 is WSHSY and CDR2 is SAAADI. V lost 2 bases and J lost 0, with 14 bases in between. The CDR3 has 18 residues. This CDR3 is CASSEDYVGSSYNSPLHF. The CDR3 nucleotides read TGCGCCAGCAGTGAGGATTACGTTGGGAGCTCCTATAATTCACCCCTCCACTTT.

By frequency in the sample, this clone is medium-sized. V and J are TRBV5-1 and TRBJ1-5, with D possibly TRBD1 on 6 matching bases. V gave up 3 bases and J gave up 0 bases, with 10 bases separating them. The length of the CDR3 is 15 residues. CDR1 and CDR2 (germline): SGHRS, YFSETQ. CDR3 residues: CASSWTTGSNQPQHF. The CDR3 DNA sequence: TGCGCCAGCAGCTGGACGACAGGTAGCAATCAGCCCCAGCATTTT.

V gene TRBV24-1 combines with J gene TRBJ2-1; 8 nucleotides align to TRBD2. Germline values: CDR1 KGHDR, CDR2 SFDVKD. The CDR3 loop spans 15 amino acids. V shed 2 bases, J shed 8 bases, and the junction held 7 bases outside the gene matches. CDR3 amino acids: CATSDSGGSRYEQFF. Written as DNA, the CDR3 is TGTGCCACCAGTGATTCGGGGGGGTCTCGGTATGAGCAGTTCTTC.

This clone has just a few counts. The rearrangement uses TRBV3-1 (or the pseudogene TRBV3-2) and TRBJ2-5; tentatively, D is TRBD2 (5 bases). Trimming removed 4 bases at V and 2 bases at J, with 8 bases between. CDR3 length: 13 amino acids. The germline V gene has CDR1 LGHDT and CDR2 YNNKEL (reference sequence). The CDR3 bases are TGTGCCAGCAGCCCTCCGGGACAAGAGACCCAGTACTTC. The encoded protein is CASSPPGQETQYF.

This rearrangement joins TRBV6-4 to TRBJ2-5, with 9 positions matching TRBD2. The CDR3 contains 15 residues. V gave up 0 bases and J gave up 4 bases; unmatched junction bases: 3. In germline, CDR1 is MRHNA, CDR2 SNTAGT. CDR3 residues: CASSDSSGGSETQYF. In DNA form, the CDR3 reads TGTGCCAGCAGTGACTCCAGCGGGGGGTCAGAGACCCAGTACTTC.

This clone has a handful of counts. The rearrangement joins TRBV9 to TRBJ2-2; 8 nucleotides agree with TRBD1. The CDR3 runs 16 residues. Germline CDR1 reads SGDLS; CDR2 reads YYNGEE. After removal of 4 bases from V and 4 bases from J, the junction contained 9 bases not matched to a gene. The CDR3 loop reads CASSLRGRRGTGELFF. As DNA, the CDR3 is TGTGCCAGCAGCCTCAGGGGGCGCCGGGGCACCGGGGAGCTGTTTTTT.

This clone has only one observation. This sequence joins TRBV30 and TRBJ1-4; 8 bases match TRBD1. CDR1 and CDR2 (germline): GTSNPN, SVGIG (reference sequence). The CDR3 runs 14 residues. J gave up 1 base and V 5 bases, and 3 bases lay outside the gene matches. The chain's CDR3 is CAWGQGETNEKLFF. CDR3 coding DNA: TGTGCCTGGGGACAGGGCGAAACTAATGAAAAACTGTTTTTT.

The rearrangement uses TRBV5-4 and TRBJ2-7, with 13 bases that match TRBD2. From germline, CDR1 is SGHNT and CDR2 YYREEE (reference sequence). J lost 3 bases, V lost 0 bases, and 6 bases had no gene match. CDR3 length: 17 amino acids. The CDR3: CASSLGKLAGGIYEQYF. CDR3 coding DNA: TGTGCCAGCAGCTTGGGGAAACTAGCGGGGGGGATCTACGAGCAGTACTTC.

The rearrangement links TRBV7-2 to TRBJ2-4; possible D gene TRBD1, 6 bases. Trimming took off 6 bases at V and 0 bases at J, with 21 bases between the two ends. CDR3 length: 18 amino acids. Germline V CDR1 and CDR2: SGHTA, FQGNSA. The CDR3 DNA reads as TGTGCCAGCAGAAAAACGCAGGGGACCTCAATAGCCAAAAACATTCAGTACTTC. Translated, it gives CASRKTQGTSIAKNIQYF.